This TCR beta chain was documented in a study of blood T cell repertoires in COVID-19. The overall study: COVID-19 samples collected from the United States, Italy and Spain covered acute and convalescent phases. Nucleic acid was either cDNA or gDNA, and it came from T cells, B-cell-depleted T cells, or PBMCs.

Unmatched junction bases numbered 12, after V lost 3 bases and J lost 6 bases. Per the germline V gene, CDR1 is GTSNPN and CDR2 is SVGIG (reference sequence). This CDR3 is built from 15 residues. Authors' processing steps: From reference gene primer amplification, estimates of nucleated cell counts were derived. Sequencing was performed with immunoSEQ multiplex PCR; in TCRdb, only in-frame clones are kept and a portion is missing. The V and J calls and clone size come from that table; D and trimming were worked out from the DNA. Counted here are over 120,000 clones, about 80% occurring once; the ten biggest clones make up roughly 4.8%.

Sequencing used peripheral blood. The receptor was isolated from a human donor in a cohort sampled during active COVID-19. The genes are TRBV30 and TRBJ1-1, with 8 nucleotides matching TRBD1. CDR3 coding DNA: TGTGCCTGGAGGGTTATAGGCAGGGGGCTAGCTGAAGCTTTCTTT. Protein product: CAWRVIGRGLAEAFF.